The clone carrying this TCR beta chain has a handful of counts. What it binds is not known. This entry belongs to a study of T cell repertoires in cytomegalovirus infection. This CDR3 has 14 amino acids. V was trimmed by 6 bases and J by 1 base, leaving 13 bases between them. TCRdb re-derived calls from the reads in MiXCR, one entry per CDR3 protein. The profile shows around 120,000 distinct CDR3 sequences, more than 20% of them singletons. The sample was PBMCs, sequenced either directly or after in vitro stimulation (not recorded which). This clonotype was sampled from a human donor in good health (CMV status not recorded). Some clones in this sample may be carry-over from other donors' samples. The rearrangement uses TRBV12-3 or TRBV12-4 and TRBJ2-7, with D hard to call. The CDR3 DNA reads TGTGCCAGCAGCCACCCACCCCATTCCTACGAGCAGTACTTC. Encoded protein: CASSHPPHSYEQYF.